The T cell receptor beta chain described here comes from a study of blood T cell repertoires in COVID-19. As handled by the study authors: Researchers report that nucleated cell counts were estimated from reference gene primer amplification. Profiled with immunoSEQ multiplex PCR; TCRdb holds only in-frame clones, not every one. The V and J calls and the clone size are those of that table, but D and trimming were determined from the DNA. The data contain about 80,000 clones, around 82% of them seen just once; the ten biggest clones take up just over 35%. CDR3 size: 11 residues. V lost 6 bases, J lost 3 bases, and 6 bases lay in between. The V gene's germline CDR1 is MGHRA and CDR2 YSYEKL.

The chain has TRBV4-1 and TRBJ2-7; D is unclear. The sequencing sample was made of peripheral blood. This receptor was obtained from a man aged 55-75 years with COVID-19, enrolled during active disease. CDR3 nucleotide sequence: TGCGCCAGCAGAGGCGGCTACGAGCAGTACTTC. It codes for CASRGGYEQYF.